These T cell receptor beta chains were read from a single sample in a study of cytomegalovirus exposure and HLA in healthy donors. The assay was immunoSEQ multiplex PCR, and TCRdb's table has in-frame clones only and misses some. The sample includes some 120,000 clones, 75% to 85% seen only once; the top ten take less than 3%. Specimen: PBMCs. The receptor set was obtained from a man aged 25-45 years in good health and CMV-seronegative. Both conserved end residues are part of each CDR3. D genes are given only for firm matches. Rows may omit the clone size; those that give it use once, few, many or a size class.

clone size: -
J gene: TRBJ1-2
V gene: TRBV30
D gene: TRBD1
CDR3 protein: CASETGDSYGYTF
CDR3 DNA: TGTGCCTCGGAAACAGGGGATTCTTATGGCTACACCTTC

clone size: -
J gene: TRBJ2-7
V gene: TRBV6-5
D gene: TRBD2
CDR3 protein: CASKLLSGSVNEQYF
CDR3 DNA: TGTGCCAGCAAGCTGCTTAGCGGGAGTGTCAACGAGCAGTACTTC

clone size: once
J gene: TRBJ2-1
V gene: TRBV28
D gene: TRBD2
CDR3 protein: CASSSRLAGGSYNEQFF
CDR3 DNA: TGTGCCAGCAGTTCCCGACTAGCGGGTGGTAGCTACAATGAGCAGTTCTTC

clone size: -
J gene: TRBJ1-5
V gene: TRBV10-2
D gene: TRBD1
CDR3 protein: CASGQDNQPQNF
CDR3 DNA: TGCGCCAGTGGACAGGATAACCAGCCCCAGAATTTT

clone size: -
J gene: TRBJ1-3
V gene: TRBV4-2
D gene: -
CDR3 protein: CASRRGLISGNTIYF
CDR3 DNA: TGTGCCAGCAGACGGGGACTGATCTCTGGAAACACCATATATTTT

clone size: -
J gene: TRBJ1-1
V gene: TRBV18
D gene: -
CDR3 protein: CASSPQGVYTEAFF
CDR3 DNA: TGTGCCAGCTCACCACAGGGGGTCTACACTGAAGCTTTCTTT

clone size: once
J gene: TRBJ1-5
V gene: TRBV28
D gene: TRBD1
CDR3 protein: CASRTPGTGHNQPQHF
CDR3 DNA: TGTGCCAGCAGAACACCCGGGACAGGGCACAATCAGCCCCAGCATTTT

clone size: -
J gene: TRBJ2-3
V gene: TRBV18
D gene: -
CDR3 protein: CASSPPGGTDTQYF
CDR3 DNA: TGTGCCAGCTCACCACCCGGGGGAACAGATACGCAGTATTTT

clone size: -
J gene: TRBJ2-2
V gene: TRBV9
D gene: -
CDR3 protein: CASRGPAGTGELFF
CDR3 DNA: TGTGCCAGCAGAGGCCCGGCGGGCACCGGGGAGCTGTTTTTT

clone size: -
J gene: TRBJ2-2
V gene: TRBV19
D gene: -
CDR3 protein: CASSLITGELFF
CDR3 DNA: TGTGCCAGTAGTCTAATCACCGGGGAGCTGTTTTTT

clone size: -
J gene: TRBJ1-1
V gene: TRBV28
D gene: -
CDR3 protein: CASDPYREGNTEAFF
CDR3 DNA: TGTGCCAGCGACCCCTACAGGGAGGGGAACACTGAAGCTTTCTTT

clone size: -
J gene: TRBJ2-1
V gene: TRBV6-6
D gene: TRBD2
CDR3 protein: CASSYSAGGNEQFF
CDR3 DNA: TGTGCCAGCAGTTACTCAGCGGGAGGCAATGAGCAGTTCTTC

clone size: -
J gene: TRBJ2-7
V gene: TRBV9
D gene: TRBD2
CDR3 protein: CASSPRAAGELDEQYF
CDR3 DNA: TGTGCCAGCAGCCCGAGGGCGGCGGGAGAGTTAGACGAGCAGTACTTC

clone size: -
J gene: TRBJ2-1
V gene: TRBV6-5
D gene: -
CDR3 protein: CASSYVRGNNEQFF
CDR3 DNA: TGTGCCAGCAGTTACGTAAGGGGCAACAATGAGCAGTTCTTC

clone size: -
J gene: TRBJ1-5
V gene: TRBV10-3
D gene: -
CDR3 protein: CAASGDGNQPQNF
CDR3 DNA: TGTGCCGCCTCAGGGGACGGCAATCAGCCCCAGAATTTT

clone size: -
J gene: TRBJ1-4
V gene: TRBV27
D gene: TRBD1
CDR3 protein: CASSPGTGDEKLFF
CDR3 DNA: TGTGCCAGCAGCCCGGGGACAGGGGATGAAAAACTGTTTTTT

clone size: -
J gene: TRBJ2-5
V gene: TRBV6-4
D gene: TRBD1
CDR3 protein: CASSSGTGAFGGETQYF
CDR3 DNA: TGTGCCAGCAGTTCCGGGACAGGGGCCTTTGGGGGAGAGACCCAGTACTTC

clone size: -
J gene: TRBJ2-7
V gene: TRBV19
D gene: TRBD1
CDR3 protein: CASSIGTGVTYEQYF
CDR3 DNA: TGTGCCAGTAGTATTGGGACAGGGGTCACCTACGAGCAGTACTTC

clone size: once
J gene: TRBJ2-1
V gene: TRBV2
D gene: TRBD2
CDR3 protein: CASGGLATYNEQFF
CDR3 DNA: TGTGCCAGCGGGGGACTAGCGACCTACAATGAGCAGTTCTTC

clone size: -
J gene: TRBJ2-7
V gene: TRBV19
D gene: TRBD1
CDR3 protein: CASRMGQDRPPYEQYF
CDR3 DNA: TGTGCCAGTAGAATGGGTCAGGACAGGCCTCCCTACGAGCAGTACTTC

clone size: -
J gene: TRBJ1-1
V gene: TRBV4-2
D gene: -
CDR3 protein: CASSQEGGWNTEAFF
CDR3 DNA: TGTGCCAGCAGCCAAGAGGGGGGTTGGAACACTGAAGCTTTCTTT

clone size: -
J gene: TRBJ2-1
V gene: TRBV7-2
D gene: -
CDR3 protein: CASSSRQVQFF
CDR3 DNA: TGTGCCAGCAGTTCTCGACAGGTACAGTTCTTC

clone size: once
J gene: TRBJ2-1
V gene: TRBV9
D gene: TRBD2
CDR3 protein: CASSPTAGEGTGNEQFF
CDR3 DNA: TGTGCCAGCAGCCCGACGGCGGGAGAGGGGACTGGGAATGAGCAGTTCTTC

clone size: -
J gene: TRBJ2-1
V gene: TRBV11-2
D gene: -
CDR3 protein: CASSPVIRGEQFF
CDR3 DNA: TGTGCCAGCAGCCCCGTAATTAGGGGTGAGCAGTTCTTC

clone size: -
J gene: TRBJ2-5
V gene: TRBV25-1
D gene: -
CDR3 protein: CASSDFFEETQYF
CDR3 DNA: TGTGCCAGCAGTGATTTCTTTGAAGAGACCCAGTACTTC

clone size: once
J gene: TRBJ2-6
V gene: TRBV7-8
D gene: TRBD1
CDR3 protein: CASSPDRVGANVLTF
CDR3 DNA: TGTGCCAGCAGCCCGGACAGGGTTGGGGCCAACGTCCTGACTTTC

clone size: once
J gene: TRBJ2-1
V gene: TRBV27
D gene: TRBD2
CDR3 protein: CASSLLLAGGNEQFF
CDR3 DNA: TGTGCCAGCAGTTTACTCTTAGCGGGAGGCAATGAGCAGTTCTTC

clone size: -
J gene: TRBJ2-7
V gene: TRBV28
D gene: -
CDR3 protein: CASSSTGGAYEQYF
CDR3 DNA: TGTGCCAGCAGCTCAACTGGGGGCGCCTACGAGCAGTACTTC

clone size: few
J gene: TRBJ2-7
V gene: TRBV5-4
D gene: TRBD1
CDR3 protein: CASSSEDRAHEQYF
CDR3 DNA: TGTGCCAGCAGCTCCGAGGACAGGGCCCACGAGCAGTACTTC

clone size: -
J gene: TRBJ2-5
V gene: TRBV2
D gene: TRBD1
CDR3 protein: CASSSTGRQETQYF
CDR3 DNA: TGTGCCAGCAGTTCGACAGGGAGACAAGAGACCCAGTACTTC

clone size: -
J gene: TRBJ1-4
V gene: TRBV25-1
D gene: -
CDR3 protein: CASSEYSRGTEKLFF
CDR3 DNA: TGTGCCAGCAGTGAATATAGCAGGGGTACTGAAAAACTGTTTTTT

clone size: -
J gene: TRBJ2-1
V gene: TRBV27
D gene: TRBD2
CDR3 protein: CASSFGTTTYNEQFF
CDR3 DNA: TGTGCCAGCAGTTTTGGGACTACAACCTACAATGAGCAGTTCTTC

clone size: -
J gene: TRBJ1-2
V gene: TRBV6-5
D gene: -
CDR3 protein: CASSLQGVGYPF
CDR3 DNA: TGTGCCAGCAGTTTACAGGGTGTTGGCTACCCCTTC

clone size: -
J gene: TRBJ2-5
V gene: TRBV9
D gene: TRBD1
CDR3 protein: CASSMTGGGETQYF
CDR3 DNA: TGTGCCAGCAGCATGACAGGGGGCGGTGAGACCCAGTACTTC

clone size: once
J gene: TRBJ2-3
V gene: TRBV27
D gene: TRBD2
CDR3 protein: CASSLSVLAGGPIVTDTQYF
CDR3 DNA: TGTGCCAGCAGTTTGTCGGTTTTAGCGGGAGGGCCTATTGTAACAGATACGCAGTATTTT

clone size: -
J gene: TRBJ2-7
V gene: TRBV27
D gene: -
CDR3 protein: CASSLSLALSSYEQYF
CDR3 DNA: TGTGCCAGCAGTTTAAGCCTAGCGCTGAGCTCCTACGAGCAGTACTTC

clone size: -
J gene: TRBJ2-7
V gene: TRBV7-2
D gene: TRBD1
CDR3 protein: CASSMGQGIKHEQYF
CDR3 DNA: TGTGCCAGCAGCATGGGACAGGGAATCAAACACGAGCAGTACTTC

clone size: -
J gene: TRBJ2-3
V gene: TRBV4-3
D gene: TRBD2
CDR3 protein: CASRTSGTDTQYF
CDR3 DNA: TGCGCCAGCAGGACTAGCGGCACAGATACGCAGTATTTT

clone size: -
J gene: TRBJ1-1
V gene: TRBV7-3
D gene: -
CDR3 protein: CASSLRPRRPPSSNTEAFF
CDR3 DNA: TGTGCCAGCAGCTTAAGGCCCAGGAGGCCCCCTTCTTCCAACACTGAAGCTTTCTTT

clone size: -
J gene: TRBJ1-4
V gene: TRBV19
D gene: TRBD1
CDR3 protein: CASSIRGQGNEKLFF
CDR3 DNA: TGTGCCAGTAGTATAAGGGGACAGGGGAATGAAAAACTGTTTTTT

clone size: -
J gene: TRBJ2-2
V gene: TRBV29-1
D gene: -
CDR3 protein: CSVTSNSLGGTGELFF
CDR3 DNA: TGCAGCGTTACGAGCAACAGCCTAGGAGGGACCGGGGAGCTGTTTTTT

clone size: -
J gene: TRBJ1-2
V gene: TRBV7-9
D gene: -
CDR3 protein: CASSLAVQGGYTF
CDR3 DNA: TGTGCCAGCAGCTTAGCTGTCCAGGGTGGCTACACCTTC

clone size: -
J gene: TRBJ2-7
V gene: TRBV27
D gene: TRBD2
CDR3 protein: CASSLSLAGATYEQYF
CDR3 DNA: TGTGCCAGCAGTTTATCGCTAGCGGGAGCCACCTACGAGCAGTACTTC

clone size: -
J gene: TRBJ1-5
V gene: TRBV30
D gene: TRBD1
CDR3 protein: CAWSVQGINQPQHF
CDR3 DNA: TGTGCCTGGAGTGTACAGGGGATTAATCAGCCCCAGCATTTT

clone size: -
J gene: TRBJ1-4
V gene: TRBV28
D gene: TRBD1
CDR3 protein: CASSSEQTGEHGILFF
CDR3 DNA: TGTGCCAGCAGTTCCGAGCAAACAGGGGAGCATGGGATTCTGTTTTTT

clone size: once
J gene: TRBJ2-3
V gene: TRBV9
D gene: -
CDR3 protein: CASSSTPTDTQYF
CDR3 DNA: TGTGCCAGCAGCTCTACTCCGACAGATACGCAGTATTTT

clone size: -
J gene: TRBJ2-7
V gene: TRBV19
D gene: TRBD2
CDR3 protein: CASSSGPGGYEQYF
CDR3 DNA: TGTGCCAGTAGTTCCGGTCCGGGGGGTTACGAGCAGTACTTC

clone size: -
J gene: TRBJ1-2
V gene: TRBV28
D gene: TRBD1
CDR3 protein: CASTVGQGLSGYTF
CDR3 DNA: TGTGCCAGCACCGTCGGACAGGGGCTGAGTGGCTACACCTTC

clone size: -
J gene: TRBJ2-3
V gene: TRBV28
D gene: TRBD2
CDR3 protein: CASSLKLRRLAGGLTDTQYF
CDR3 DNA: TGTGCCAGCAGTTTGAAACTCCGAAGACTAGCGGGAGGTTTGACAGATACGCAGTATTTT

clone size: -
J gene: TRBJ1-1
V gene: TRBV7-9
D gene: -
CDR3 protein: CASSLSRGGEAFF
CDR3 DNA: TGTGCCAGCAGCTTAAGTAGGGGGGGTGAAGCTTTCTTT

clone size: -
J gene: TRBJ2-1
V gene: TRBV5-1
D gene: -
CDR3 protein: CASSLAGSSGNEQFF
CDR3 DNA: TGCGCCAGCAGCTTGGCCGGTAGTTCGGGAAATGAGCAGTTCTTC

clone size: -
J gene: TRBJ1-1
V gene: TRBV19
D gene: TRBD1
CDR3 protein: CASSIETGYNTEAFF
CDR3 DNA: TGTGCCAGTAGTATAGAGACAGGGTACAACACTGAAGCTTTCTTT

clone size: -
J gene: TRBJ2-7
V gene: TRBV5-4
D gene: -
CDR3 protein: CASSLGSRVHEQYF
CDR3 DNA: TGTGCCAGCAGCTTAGGGTCCAGGGTCCACGAGCAGTACTTC

clone size: -
J gene: TRBJ2-7
V gene: TRBV7-2
D gene: TRBD2
CDR3 protein: CASRPLAASYEQYF
CDR3 DNA: TGTGCCAGCAGGCCACTAGCGGCATCCTACGAGCAGTACTTC

clone size: -
J gene: TRBJ2-5
V gene: TRBV14
D gene: -
CDR3 protein: CASSQLVGKPETQYF
CDR3 DNA: TGTGCCAGCAGCCAATTGGTGGGCAAGCCGGAGACCCAGTACTTC

clone size: -
J gene: TRBJ1-6
V gene: TRBV4-1
D gene: -
CDR3 protein: CASSRATGYTSPLHF
CDR3 DNA: TGCGCCAGCAGCCGAGCGACAGGATATACTTCACCCCTCCACTTT

clone size: -
J gene: TRBJ2-7
V gene: TRBV9
D gene: TRBD2
CDR3 protein: CASSVAAASGSHEQYF
CDR3 DNA: TGTGCCAGCAGCGTAGCGGCGGCTAGCGGGAGTCACGAGCAGTACTTC

clone size: -
J gene: TRBJ2-7
V gene: TRBV6-1
D gene: TRBD2
CDR3 protein: CASNPTSGTTYEQYF
CDR3 DNA: TGTGCCAGCAACCCGACTAGCGGGACTACCTACGAGCAGTACTTC

clone size: -
J gene: TRBJ2-7
V gene: TRBV7-2
D gene: TRBD2
CDR3 protein: CASSFPGLAGAQNEQYF
CDR3 DNA: TGTGCCAGCAGCTTTCCGGGACTAGCGGGAGCTCAGAACGAGCAGTACTTC